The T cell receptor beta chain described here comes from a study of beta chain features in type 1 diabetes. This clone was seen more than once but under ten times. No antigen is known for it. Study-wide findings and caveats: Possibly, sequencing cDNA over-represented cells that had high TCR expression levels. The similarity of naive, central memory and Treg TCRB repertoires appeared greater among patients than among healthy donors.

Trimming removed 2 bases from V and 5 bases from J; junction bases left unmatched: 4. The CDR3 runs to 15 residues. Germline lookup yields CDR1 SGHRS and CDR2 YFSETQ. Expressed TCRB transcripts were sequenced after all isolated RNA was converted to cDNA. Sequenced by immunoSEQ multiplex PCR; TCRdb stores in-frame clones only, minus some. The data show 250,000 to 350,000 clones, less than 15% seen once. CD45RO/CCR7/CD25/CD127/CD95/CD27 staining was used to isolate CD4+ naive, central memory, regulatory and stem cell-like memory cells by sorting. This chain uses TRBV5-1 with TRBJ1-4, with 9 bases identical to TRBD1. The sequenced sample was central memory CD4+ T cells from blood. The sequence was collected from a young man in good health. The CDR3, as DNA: TGCGCCAGCAGCTTCGGACAGGGGAGAAATGAAAAACTGTTTTTT. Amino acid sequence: CASSFGQGRNEKLFF. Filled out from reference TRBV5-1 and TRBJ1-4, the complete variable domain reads KAGVTQTPRYLIKTRGQQVTLSCSPISGHRSVSWYQQTPGQGLQFLFEYFSETQRNKGNFPGRFSGRQFSNSRSEMNVSTLELGDSALYLCASSFGQGRNEKLFFGSGTQLSVL.